Below are 24 T cell receptor beta chains sequenced from a single sample in a study of cytomegalovirus exposure and HLA in healthy donors. The PCR ran on 60 Vbeta and 13 Jbeta primers. Sequencing was performed with immunoSEQ multiplex PCR; in TCRdb, only in-frame clones are kept and a portion is missing. The sample holds 140,000 to 150,000 clones, roughly 80% seen once. Sequenced material: PBMCs. The receptor set was obtained from a woman in her thirties or forties in good health and CMV-seropositive.

This clone was detected only a few times. The chain combines TRBV5-1 with TRBJ1-1; unclear D gene. The V and J ends lost 0 bases and 7 bases respectively, with 10 bases between them. CDR3 size: 13 residues. The germline gives CDR1 SGHRS, CDR2 YFSETQ. DNA of the CDR3: TGCGCCAGCAGCTTGGGAGTGATCAATGAAGCTTTCTTT. Amino acid sequence: CASSLGVINEAFF.

This clone showed up just a few times. This chain connects TRBV7-9 to TRBJ1-1; 7 bases map to TRBD1. Germline lookup yields CDR1 SEHNR and CDR2 FQNEAQ (reference sequence). V was clipped by 4 bases and J by 6 bases; unmatched bases: 5. The CDR3 has 13 amino acids. The CDR3 DNA reads as TGTGCCAGCAGCTCACAGGGGTCCCCTGAAGCTTTCTTT. Its protein product is CASSSQGSPEAFF.

By frequency in the sample, this clone is medium-sized. This same CDR3 is encoded by further DNA sequences in the sample. This rearrangement joins TRBV5-1 to TRBJ1-1; 10 nucleotides line up with TRBD1. The CDR3 is 16 amino acids. The germline CDR1 and CDR2 sequences are SGHRS and YFSETQ. The junction had 6 bases not matched to a gene; V was cut back by 2 bases and J by 2 bases. The CDR3 loop is CASSLLGQGGNTEAFF. The CDR3 DNA reads TGCGCCAGCAGCTTATTAGGACAGGGGGGAAACACTGAAGCTTTCTTT. The full variable domain, completed using reference TRBV5-1 and TRBJ1-1, is KAGVTQTPRYLIKTRGQQVTLSCSPISGHRSVSWYQQTPGQGLQFLFEYFSETQRNKGNFPGRFSGRQFSNSRSEMNVSTLELGDSALYLCASSLLGQGGNTEAFFGQGTRLTVV.

This chain links TRBV7-6 with TRBJ2-6; 9 bases line up with TRBD1. The germline V gene has CDR1 SGHVS and CDR2 FNYEAQ. This CDR3 has 17 amino acids. V shed 3 bases, J shed 4 bases, and the junction held 7 bases outside the gene matches. The CDR3 loop reads CASSFSAGTGGANVLTF. The CDR3 DNA reads as TGTGCCAGCAGCTTTTCCGCCGGGACAGGGGGGGCCAACGTCCTGACTTTC.

The chain employs TRBV10-3 and TRBJ2-2, with 10 bases that match TRBD2. After removal of 0 bases from V and 4 bases from J, the junction contained 8 bases not matched to a gene. The CDR3 is 18 amino acids. Looked up from germline, CDR1 is ENHRY and CDR2 is SYGVKD. DNA of the CDR3: TGTGCCATCAGTGAGTCGAGATGGAGCGGGGGGGCCACCGGGGAGCTGTTTTTT. This gives the protein CAISESRWSGGATGELFF.

This clone has at least ten counts. The chain combines TRBV2 with TRBJ2-1; 12 positions agree with TRBD1. Germline values: CDR1 SNHLY, CDR2 FYNNEI. The CDR3 covers 15 residues. V dropped 6 bases and J dropped 5; count of bases not matched to a gene: 5. The CDR3 DNA reads TGTGCCAGCAGCGAGGGACAGGGGGCCCACAATGAGCAGTTCTTC. Protein sequence: CASSEGQGAHNEQFF.

The V and J genes are TRBV15 and TRBJ2-3; TRBD2 is a possible D gene (6 bases). The CDR3 sequence is 18 residues long. V was pared by 0 bases and J by 5 bases, with 21 bases between. Germline V gene data show CDR1 as LNHNV and CDR2 as YYDKDF (reference sequence). CDR3 DNA: TGTGCCACCAGCAGAGAGGAGGGGCGTACCTTCGGGGGAGATACGCAGTATTTT. This translates into CATSREEGRTFGGDTQYF.

V gene TRBV27 combines with J gene TRBJ1-4, with D perhaps matching TRBD1 (5 bases). Between the trimmed V and J ends, which lost 6 bases and 0 bases, there was a span of 14 bases. There are 16 residues in the CDR3. Germline CDR1 and CDR2: MNHEY and SMNVEV (reference sequence). The CDR3 loop reads CASRDRGGATNEKLFF. CDR3 nucleotides: TGTGCCAGCAGAGACCGGGGGGGGGCAACTAATGAAAAACTGTTTTTT.

The chain couples TRBV11-2 to TRBJ1-4; TRBD1 is a possible D gene (6 bases). The V and J ends lost 5 bases and 0 bases respectively, with 16 bases between them. Germline V gene sequence: CDR1 SGHAT, CDR2 FQNNGV. This CDR3 is built from 17 residues. The CDR3: CASSTRWGQTTNEKLFF. The CDR3 DNA sequence: TGTGCCAGCAGCACCCGGTGGGGACAAACAACTAATGAAAAACTGTTTTTT.

The chain couples TRBV6-1 to TRBJ2-7, with 8 bases identical to TRBD1. Germline V gives CDR1 MNHNS, CDR2 SASEGT. CDR3 size: 13 residues. V lost 7 bases and J lost 0; bases outside the gene matches: 2. The CDR3 coding sequence is TGTGCCAGCAAAGGACAGGGCTCCTACGAGCAGTACTTC. Amino acid sequence: CASKGQGSYEQYF.

This clone was observed once. The chain joins TRBV15 to TRBJ2-3; weak D call: TRBD1 (5 bases). V lost 0 bases to trimming and J lost 2 bases, with 12 bases between them. The CDR3 length is 16 residues. The germline V gene encodes CDR1 LNHNV and CDR2 YYDKDF (reference sequence). The CDR3 sequence: CATSRDGWGPTDTQYF. CDR3 bases: TGTGCCACCAGCAGAGACGGGTGGGGCCCCACAGATACGCAGTATTTT.

In regard to this clone: At one end, the junction sequence differs from germline, possibly due to a read error. The chain joins TRBV7-3 to TRBJ1-1; weak D call: TRBD1 (5 bases). The CDR3 runs to 14 residues. Germline CDR1 is SGHTA and CDR2 is FQGTGA. The CDR3 DNA sequence: TGTGCCAGCAGCCTAACCGGACAGAACACTGAAGCTTTCTTT. Amino acid sequence: CASSLTGQNTEAFF.

The rearrangement links TRBV19 to TRBJ2-7; 11 nucleotides align to TRBD1. This CDR3 comprises 13 residues. V gave up 6 bases and J gave up 5 bases; unmatched junction bases: 3. Germline CDR1 is LNHDA and CDR2 is SQIVND (reference sequence). The CDR3 DNA reads TGTGCCAGTAGGACGGGACAGGGGGACGAGCAGTACTTC. Its protein is CASRTGQGDEQYF.

V usage is TRBV6-1 and J usage is TRBJ1-4, with D possibly TRBD1 on 5 matching bases. There are 15 residues in the CDR3. V was clipped by 3 bases and J by 1 base, with 9 bases between them. Germline loops: CDR1 MNHNS, CDR2 SASEGT. The CDR3 nucleotides are TGTGCCAGCAGTGAGGGACTAGTAACTAATGAAAAACTGTTTTTT. This codes for CASSEGLVTNEKLFF.

This clone has a handful of counts. The chain employs TRBV18 and TRBJ2-3, with unresolved D. Per the germline V gene, CDR1 is KGHSH and CDR2 is LQKENI. CDR3 length: 13 amino acids. V was trimmed by 0 bases and J by 4 bases, leaving 5 bases between them. The CDR3 DNA reads TGTGCCAGCTCACCACCGGCGGCAGATACGCAGTATTTT. The encoded protein is CASSPPAADTQYF. The full variable domain, its missing parts supplied by reference TRBV18 and TRBJ2-3, is NAGVMQNPRHLVRRRGQEARLRCSPMKGHSHVYWYRQLPEEGLKFMVYLQKENIIDESGMPKERFSAEFPKEGPSILRIQQVVRGDSAAYFCASSPPAADTQYFGPGTRLTVL.

The CDR3 is CASSPLAGVGETQYF. CDR3 sequence (DNA): TGTGCCAGCTCACCACTAGCGGGGGTTGGAGAGACCCAGTACTTC. The V call is TRBV18, the J call TRBJ2-5; 9 nucleotides line up with TRBD2. The CDR3 consists of 15 residues. J lost 4 bases, V lost 1 base, and 4 bases had no gene match. Per the germline V gene, CDR1 is KGHSH and CDR2 is LQKENI.

The rearrangement joins TRBV6-1 to TRBJ2-7, with a tentative D call TRBD1 (8 bases). Germline V gene data show CDR1 as MNHNS and CDR2 as SASEGT. The V end was cut by 6 bases, the J end by 1 base, with 16 bases between. This CDR3 is 15 amino acids long. The CDR3 nucleotides read TGTGCCAGCAGACAGGGGGGGGCACAATCCTACGAGCAGTACTTC. Protein: CASRQGGAQSYEQYF.

The chain employs TRBV2 and TRBJ2-7; possibly TRBD1 for D (7 bases). V lost 7 bases and J lost 2, with 12 bases in between. The germline gives CDR1 SNHLY, CDR2 FYNNEI. CDR3 length: 13 amino acids. Here the CDR3 DNA reads TGTGCCAGCATGCGGGACAGAGCCTACGAGCAGTACTTC. It is translated as CASMRDRAYEQYF.

The chain joins TRBV19 to TRBJ1-2; 7 positions match TRBD1. The CDR3 loop spans 15 amino acids. The V gene end was trimmed by 3 bases and the J gene end by 2 bases; junction bases not matched to a gene: 6. Germline-derived CDR1 and CDR2 are LNHDA and SQIVND (reference sequence). Here the CDR3 DNA reads TGTGCCAGTAGTATTAGGACAGGAGTAAACTATGGCTACACCTTC. It is translated as CASSIRTGVNYGYTF.

The rearrangement uses TRBV29-1 and TRBJ2-7; D perhaps matches TRBD2 (6 bases). The CDR3 totals 15 residues. Germline V gene lookup returns CDR1 SQVTM and CDR2 ANQGSEA. Trimming removed 4 bases at V and 5 bases at J, with 21 bases between. CDR3 protein: CSVAQGGSPGDEQYF. DNA of the CDR3: TGCAGCGTTGCTCAAGGAGGGAGTCCTGGGGACGAGCAGTACTTC.

The rearrangement joins TRBV19 to TRBJ1-5; D is undetermined. Germline CDR1 and CDR2: LNHDA and SQIVND (reference sequence). This CDR3 has 14 amino acids. V lost 7 bases, J lost 6 bases, and 16 bases lay in between. CDR3 nucleotide sequence: TGTGCCAGTACCCAAAGGGAGGCATCTCAGCCCCAGCATTTT. This codes for CASTQREASQPQHF.

The gene calls are TRBV2 and TRBJ1-2; D unresolved. Germline lookup yields CDR1 SNHLY and CDR2 FYNNEI. The CDR3 is 13 residues long. Trimming took off 1 base at V and 8 bases at J, with 11 bases between the two ends. DNA of the CDR3: TGTGCCAGCAGTGAAGGAGGAATCGGCGGCTACACCTTC. This translates into CASSEGGIGGYTF.

The rearrangement joins TRBV10-3 to TRBJ1-1, with 10 bases fitting TRBD1. J was trimmed by 0 bases and V by 10 bases; bases with no gene match: 5. The CDR3 is 14 residues long. The germline V gene encodes CDR1 ENHRY and CDR2 SYGVKD. The CDR3 loop reads CATRQGAMNTEAFF. Here the CDR3 DNA reads TGTGCCACCCGACAGGGGGCAATGAACACTGAAGCTTTCTTT.

The chain uses TRBV27 and TRBJ1-5, with D perhaps matching TRBD1 (5 bases). The CDR3 spans 15 residues. Germline V gene lookup returns CDR1 MNHEY and CDR2 SMNVEV (reference sequence). V was trimmed by 2 bases and J by 7 bases, leaving 15 bases between them. DNA of the CDR3: TGTGCCAGCAGTTTAGATGGGGGGTCGGGGCAGCCCCAGCATTTT. Its translation is CASSLDGGSGQPQHF.